One sample yielded the 32 T cell receptor beta chains listed below, sequenced in a study of blood T cell repertoires in COVID-19 (dated by TCRdb to the early 2020s). Library construction relied on the immunoSEQ multiplex PCR assay. Entries here come from immuneACCESS through TCRdb and include only in-frame sequences with V and J called. Some clones fail to appear in such tables; in the studies checked, an unresolved V gene covers under half of the shortfall, and the cause of the remainder is unknown. The sample yields 70,000 or so clones; 80% to 85% were counted once. The ten largest clones represent roughly 9.7% of the sample. The source material was peripheral blood. These TCRs come from a woman older than 75 with acute or convalescent COVID-19.

This chain links TRBV23-1 with TRBJ1-4; D call uncertain. TRBV23-1 is an ORF; its function is uncertain. V was cut by 6 bases and J by 7 bases, with 18 bases left in between. CDR3 length: 15 residues. CDR3 residues: CASSPFRREAEKLFF. The CDR3 DNA reads TGCGCCAGCAGCCCATTTAGGAGGGAGGCTGAAAAACTGTTTTTT.

CDR3 sequence reads: CASTDRSSGNTIYF. The CDR3 DNA follows: TGTGCCAGTACCGATCGGAGCTCTGGAAACACCATATATTTT. The chain carries TRBV19 and TRBJ1-3; unclear D gene. Germline V gene data show CDR1 as LNHDA and CDR2 as SQIVND (reference sequence). This CDR3 is 14 amino acids long. V gave up 7 bases and J gave up 0 bases, with 10 bases separating them.

The gene calls are TRBV30 and TRBJ1-1, with 11 positions matching TRBD1. The ends lost 2 bases at V and 0 bases at J; junction bases unmatched: 8. The germline gives CDR1 GTSNPN, CDR2 SVGIG (reference sequence). The CDR3 has 17 amino acids. This CDR3 reads CAWSTRTGGWMNTEAFF. The CDR3 DNA is TGTGCCTGGAGTACCCGGACAGGGGGCTGGATGAACACTGAAGCTTTCTTT. The entire variable domain, with the rest obtained from reference TRBV30 and TRBJ1-1, is as follows: SQTIHQWPATLVQPVGSPLSLECTVEGTSNPNLYWYRQAAGRGLQLLFYSVGIGQISSEVPQNLSASRPQDRQFILSSKKLLLSDSGFYLCAWSTRTGGWMNTEAFFGQGTRLTVV.

The chain is built from TRBV30 and TRBJ1-1, with unresolved D. The ends were cut back, 5 bases at V and 0 bases at J, with 10 bases in the middle. CDR3 length equals 13 residues. Germline CDR1 is GTSNPN and CDR2 is SVGIG (reference sequence). DNA for the CDR3: TGTGCCTGGGACCGGGGAGTGAACACTGAAGCTTTCTTT. It encodes CAWDRGVNTEAFF.

The V and J genes are TRBV5-1 and TRBJ1-5; weak D call: TRBD1 (6 bases). The CDR3 is 13 amino acids. The germline V gene has CDR1 SGHRS and CDR2 YFSETQ. V was trimmed by 5 bases and J by 4 bases, leaving 10 bases between them. The CDR3 region is CASRQGPNQPQHF. DNA for the CDR3: TGCGCCAGCAGACAGGGACCGAATCAGCCCCAGCATTTT. The variable domain in full, with the rest retrieved from reference TRBV5-1 and TRBJ1-5, is KAGVTQTPRYLIKTRGQQVTLSCSPISGHRSVSWYQQTPGQGLQFLFEYFSETQRNKGNFPGRFSGRQFSNSRSEMNVSTLELGDSALYLCASRQGPNQPQHFGDGTRLSIL.

V and J are TRBV19 and TRBJ1-5, with 7 bases lining up with TRBD1. With 7 bases clipped from V and 2 bases from J, the junction kept 8 bases outside the gene matches. Germline V gives CDR1 LNHDA, CDR2 SQIVND (reference sequence). This CDR3 comprises 15 residues. CDR3 residues: CASTNFGQGNQPQHF. CDR3 DNA: TGTGCCAGTACCAACTTCGGACAGGGCAATCAGCCCCAGCATTTT.

V is TRBV2 and J is TRBJ1-5; D uncertain. V was pared by 6 bases and J by 3 bases, with 3 bases between. CDR1 SNHLY and CDR2 FYNNEI come from the germline V gene. The CDR3 has 11 amino acids. The CDR3 bases are TGTGCCAGCAGCCTCAATCAGCCCCAGCATTTT. Encoded protein: CASSLNQPQHF.

The rearrangement uses TRBV9 and TRBJ1-3; unclear D gene. The ends were cut back, 6 bases at V and 4 bases at J, with 11 bases in the middle. Germline CDR1 reads SGDLS; CDR2 reads YYNGEE. There are 13 residues in the CDR3. The CDR3 region has the DNA TGTGCCAGCACCAGCGTAGTAGGAAACACCATATATTTT. Translation: CASTSVVGNTIYF. Filled out from reference TRBV9 and TRBJ1-3, the complete variable domain reads DSGVTQTPKHLITATGQRVTLRCSPRSGDLSVYWYQQSLDQGLQFLIQYYNGEERAKGNILERFSAQQFPDLHSELNLSSLELGDSALYFCASTSVVGNTIYFGEGSWLTVV.

The chain links TRBV4-1 to TRBJ1-1, with TRBD1 identical over 10 bases. Germline V CDR1 and CDR2: MGHRA, YSYEKL. The CDR3 extends over 14 amino acids. J was trimmed by 10 bases and V by 0 bases; bases with no gene match: 5. This chain's CDR3 is CASSQEGQGSVAFF. CDR3 nucleotides: TGCGCCAGCAGCCAAGAGGGACAGGGGAGTGTAGCTTTCTTT.

This sequence joins TRBV30 and TRBJ1-2; D not certain. V was shortened by 5 bases and J by 3 bases, with 4 bases between the two germline ends. Germline V CDR1 and CDR2: GTSNPN, SVGIG (reference sequence). The CDR3 is 10 residues long. Here the CDR3 reads CAWGDYGYTF. The CDR3 DNA sequence: TGTGCCTGGGGCGACTATGGCTACACCTTC.

This chain links TRBV9 with TRBJ1-1; TRBD1 matches 8 bases. Trimming removed 3 bases from V and 5 bases from J; junction bases left unmatched: 6. This CDR3 spans 14 amino acids. Germline V lookup: CDR1 SGDLS, CDR2 YYNGEE. This CDR3 is CASSAQGAGTEAFF. In DNA, the CDR3 is TGTGCCAGCAGCGCGCAGGGGGCAGGGACTGAAGCTTTCTTT.

A few counts support this clone. This sequence joins TRBV6-6 and TRBJ2-7; D is undetermined. The CDR3 extends over 10 amino acids. Germline assignment: CDR1 MNHNY and CDR2 SVGAGI (reference sequence). Trimming stripped 6 bases from V and 4 bases from J, with 4 bases between. The CDR3 nucleotides are TGTGCCAGCAGGGCTTACGAGCAGTACTTC. It is translated as CASRAYEQYF.

The rearrangement joins TRBV7-8 to TRBJ1-5; 8 bases fit TRBD1. Germline V gene data show CDR1 as SGHVS and CDR2 as FQNEAQ. This CDR3 spans 16 amino acids. The V gene end was trimmed by 4 bases and the J gene end by 6 bases; junction bases not matched to a gene: 11. This CDR3 reads CASSSLGQGARQPQHF. DNA of the CDR3: TGTGCCAGCAGCTCATTGGGGCAGGGGGCGCGTCAGCCCCAGCATTTT.

This clone came up once. V and J are TRBV7-9 and TRBJ1-1; D is possibly TRBD1 (5 bases). V lost 1 base, J lost 4 bases, and 10 bases lay in between. Germline V gives CDR1 SEHNR, CDR2 FQNEAQ (reference sequence). The CDR3 contains 14 residues. The CDR3 sequence is CASSLGKGSTEAFF. The CDR3 coding sequence is TGTGCCAGCAGCTTAGGCAAGGGGTCCACTGAAGCTTTCTTT.

The chain uses TRBV6-1 and TRBJ2-1, with TRBD1 matching over 7 bases. Germline CDR1 is MNHNS and CDR2 is SASEGT. V trimming: 2 bases; J trimming: 9 bases; junction bases outside the gene matches: 7. The CDR3 contains 14 residues. CDR3 residues: CASSEQGVIFEQFF. In nucleotides, the CDR3 is TGTGCCAGCAGTGAACAGGGGGTAATTTTTGAGCAGTTCTTC.

The rearrangement joins TRBV18 to TRBJ1-3; the match to TRBD1 covers 9 bases. The CDR3 spans 14 residues. Losses at the gene ends were 3 bases for V and 9 bases for J; bases not matched to a gene: 6. CDR1 is KGHSH and CDR2 is LQKENI in the germline V gene. CDR3: CASSPGQGRGTIYF. In nucleotides, the CDR3 is TGTGCCAGCTCACCTGGACAGGGGAGAGGCACCATATATTTT.

The chain has TRBV18 and TRBJ2-5; weak D call: TRBD1 (5 bases). CDR1 and CDR2 (germline): KGHSH, LQKENI. This CDR3 region has 13 residues. V lost 2 bases to trimming and J lost 3 bases, with 7 bases between them. The CDR3 spells CASSPIGEETQYF. CDR3 DNA: TGTGCCAGCTCACCAATAGGGGAAGAGACCCAGTACTTC.

This clone was counted many times. The J gene is TRBJ1-2, the V gene TRBV10-1; 8 nucleotides agree with TRBD1. Trimming at V came to 7 bases and at J to 8 bases, leaving 9 bases not matched to a gene. The CDR3 spans 13 residues. Per the germline V gene, CDR1 is WNHNN and CDR2 is SYGVQD (reference sequence). DNA for the CDR3: TGCGCCAGCACGATGGACAGGGACCAAGGCTACACCTTC. Protein sequence: CASTMDRDQGYTF.

The V gene is TRBV3-1 (or the pseudogene TRBV3-2), the J gene TRBJ1-2, with TRBD1 matching 9 bases. After removal of 4 bases from V and 6 bases from J, the junction contained 9 bases not matched to a gene. CDR1 and CDR2 (germline): LGHDT, YNNKEL (reference sequence). The CDR3 loop spans 15 amino acids. CDR3 protein: CASSPRDRGSNGYTF. The CDR3, as DNA: TGTGCCAGCAGCCCACGCGACAGGGGGAGTAATGGCTACACCTTC.

This clone was found a few times. The rearrangement joins TRBV7-9 to TRBJ1-1; perhaps TRBD1 as D (5 bases). V dropped 6 bases and J dropped 1 base, with 12 bases sitting between them. The germline V gene has CDR1 SEHNR and CDR2 FQNEAQ (reference sequence). The CDR3 covers 14 residues. The CDR3 sequence is CASRTQGTNTEAFF. CDR3 in DNA: TGTGCCAGCAGAACTCAGGGAACGAACACTGAAGCTTTCTTT.

The rearrangement links TRBV6-1 to TRBJ1-4, with D tentatively TRBD1 (5 bases). The V end was cut by 6 bases, the J end by 7 bases, with 18 bases between. The germline CDR1 and CDR2 sequences are MNHNS and SASEGT. This CDR3 contains 15 residues. CDR3 sequence reads: CASRTIDSRVEKLFF. The CDR3 region has the DNA TGTGCCAGCAGAACTATCGACAGCAGGGTTGAAAAACTGTTTTTT.

The J gene is TRBJ1-6, the V gene TRBV6-6, with 7 positions matching TRBD1. V trimming: 6 bases; J trimming: 0 bases; junction bases outside the gene matches: 17. From germline, CDR1 is MNHNY and CDR2 SVGAGI (reference sequence). The CDR3 runs to 20 residues. CDR3 loop: CASSGRQGPILSSYNSPLHF. The CDR3 DNA reads as TGTGCCAGCAGCGGGAGACAGGGCCCCATACTAAGCTCCTATAATTCACCCCTCCACTTT.

The J gene is TRBJ2-3, the V gene TRBV5-4, with TRBD2 matching 14 bases. The CDR3 spans 18 residues. V gave up 3 bases and J gave up 3 bases; unmatched junction bases: 9. Germline CDR1 reads SGHNT; CDR2 reads YYREEE (reference sequence). The CDR3 loop reads CASSYRLAGGFRTDTQYF. The CDR3 nucleotides read TGTGCCAGCAGCTACAGACTAGCGGGGGGGTTCCGTACAGATACGCAGTATTTT.

The chain links TRBV6-5 to TRBJ2-1, with 13 nucleotides matching TRBD2. The CDR3 is 14 amino acids. V was pared by 6 bases and J by 9 bases, with 5 bases of the junction left unmatched. Germline CDR1 and CDR2: MNHEY and SVGAGI. CDR3 residues: CASRTSGGGIEQFF. CDR3 sequence (DNA): TGTGCCAGCAGAACTAGCGGGGGGGGTATTGAGCAGTTCTTC.

This chain links TRBV4-1 with TRBJ1-1; D unresolved. The CDR3 sequence is 15 residues long. Trimming took off 1 base at V and 7 bases at J, with 16 bases between the two ends. Germline loops: CDR1 MGHRA, CDR2 YSYEKL. The CDR3 region has the DNA TGCGCCAGCAGCCAAGGGTTCGGGGTAGGCGGTGAAGCTTTCTTT. Its translation: CASSQGFGVGGEAFF.

In its sample, this clone was seen a few times. J is TRBJ1-2 and V is TRBV5-1; 10 nucleotides agree with TRBD1. CDR1 is SGHRS and CDR2 is YFSETQ in the germline V gene. The CDR3 covers 15 residues. Trimming cost V 4 bases and J 2 bases; bases outside gene matches: 5. CDR3 protein: CASSPGDRGNYGYTF. CDR3 nucleotide sequence: TGCGCCAGCAGCCCCGGGGACAGGGGCAACTATGGCTACACCTTC.

The rearrangement uses TRBV4-1 and TRBJ2-7, with D perhaps TRBD1 (5 bases). The CDR3 covers 11 residues. Per germline, CDR1 MGHRA and CDR2 YSYEKL. Deletions cut 6 bases from V and 4 bases from J, with 7 bases between. The CDR3, as DNA: TGCGCCAGCAGAGACAGTTACGAGCAGTACTTC. This gives the protein CASRDSYEQYF.

V and J are TRBV30 and TRBJ1-1, with 11 bases matching TRBD1. Per the germline V gene, CDR1 is GTSNPN and CDR2 is SVGIG (reference sequence). The V and J ends lost 2 bases and 6 bases, in that order; junction bases with no gene match: 8. This CDR3 region has 15 residues. CDR3 protein: CAWSNERTGGSEAFF. The DNA of the CDR3 is TGTGCCTGGAGTAATGAGCGGACAGGGGGCTCTGAAGCTTTCTTT.

This chain connects TRBV6-5 to TRBJ1-2; D uncertain. In germline, CDR1 is MNHEY, CDR2 SVGAGI. This CDR3 comprises 13 residues. V dropped 6 bases and J dropped 3 bases, with 11 bases sitting between them. This chain's CDR3 is CASSRTGDYGYTF. The CDR3 DNA sequence: TGTGCCAGCAGCCGGACGGGAGACTATGGCTACACCTTC.

The chain couples TRBV19 to TRBJ1-2; D is unresolved. This CDR3 is 10 amino acids long. The germline V gene encodes CDR1 LNHDA and CDR2 SQIVND (reference sequence). V lost 2 bases and J lost 7, with 2 bases in between. This chain's CDR3 is CASSIRGYTF. DNA for the CDR3: TGTGCCAGTAGTATACGTGGCTACACCTTC.

The chain uses TRBV9 and TRBJ2-1; TRBD2 matches 8 bases. The CDR3 loop spans 17 amino acids. Trimming removed 0 bases from V and 8 bases from J; junction bases left unmatched: 13. CDR1 SGDLS and CDR2 YYNGEE come from the germline V gene. This chain's CDR3 is CASSVELIAGTLDEQFF. The CDR3, as DNA: TGTGCCAGCAGCGTAGAGTTGATAGCGGGGACCCTAGATGAGCAGTTCTTC.

The rearrangement links TRBV4-1 to TRBJ2-2; no clear D gene. V shed 2 bases and J shed 4 bases, with 8 bases lying between them. Germline V lookup: CDR1 MGHRA, CDR2 YSYEKL. The CDR3 is made up of 14 amino acids. DNA for the CDR3: TGCGCCAGCAGCCAAACCCATAGCACCGGGGAGCTGTTTTTT. Translated, it gives CASSQTHSTGELFF.